Below, 18 T cell receptor beta chains from the same sample are listed, as sequenced in a study of CD8 T cells in Susac syndrome. Random-hexamer reverse transcription was applied to about 0.5 to 1 ug RNA. MiXCR, applied by TCRdb to the immunoSEQ multiplex PCR reads, yields one record per CDR3 protein. The table lists roughly 120,000 distinct CDR3 sequences, approximately 93% of them singletons, with roughly 0.29% in the top ten. Sequenced input: CD8+ T cells from PBMCs. These receptors were taken from a human donor with multiple sclerosis.

CDR3 coding DNA: TGTGCCAGCAGCTTAAGGCGGGAAAGCCTCTACGAGCAGTACTTC. This translates into CASSLRRESLYEQYF. This chain links TRBV13 with TRBJ2-7, with D possibly matching TRBD2 (6 bases). This CDR3 region has 15 residues. CDR1 is PRHDT and CDR2 is FYEKMQ in the germline V gene (reference sequence). Trimming pared 2 bases from V and 3 bases from J, leaving 14 bases between.

V and J are TRBV9 and TRBJ2-1, with TRBD2 matching over 11 bases. The CDR3 spans 15 residues. With 4 bases clipped from V and 7 bases from J, the junction kept 7 bases outside the gene matches. Germline V gives CDR1 SGDLS, CDR2 YYNGEE. The CDR3, as DNA: TGTGCCAGCAGCCCTACCCGGACTAGCGGGAATGAGCAGTTCTTC. Translated, it gives CASSPTRTSGNEQFF.

The rearrangement joins TRBV12-3 or TRBV12-4 to TRBJ2-1, with TRBD2 matching 16 bases. CDR3 length: 18 residues. Losses at the gene ends were 1 base for V and 9 bases for J; bases not matched to a gene: 9. The CDR3 DNA follows: TGTGCCAGCAGTTTAGTAGAAGGGACTAGCGGGAGGGCATTTGAGCAGTTCTTC. Its protein is CASSLVEGTSGRAFEQFF.

The rearrangement uses TRBV27 and TRBJ2-1, with D perhaps TRBD1 (6 bases). CDR3 length: 13 amino acids. V was pared by 2 bases and J by 8 bases, with 10 bases between. Per the germline V gene, CDR1 is MNHEY and CDR2 is SMNVEV (reference sequence). The CDR3 loop reads CASSLQYRDEQFF. The CDR3 region has the DNA TGTGCCAGCAGTTTACAATACAGGGATGAGCAGTTCTTC.

Here the CDR3 DNA reads TGTGCCACCGGAAGGGGTATTTTTAGCACAGATACGCAGTATTTT. Amino acid sequence: CATGRGIFSTDTQYF. The V and J genes are TRBV24-1 and TRBJ2-3; D is perhaps TRBD1 (5 bases). Trimming left V 9 bases short and J 0 bases short, with 15 bases between. This CDR3 spans 15 amino acids. Germline V lookup: CDR1 KGHDR, CDR2 SFDVKD.

The chain combines TRBV5-6 with TRBJ2-4; TRBD2 matches at 11 bases. Germline V gene sequence: CDR1 SGHDT, CDR2 YYEEEE. Trimming at V came to 1 base and at J to 2 bases, leaving 11 bases not matched to a gene. The length of the CDR3 is 19 residues. The CDR3 coding sequence is TGTGCCAGCAGCTTGTTTGGTAGCGGGAGGGCCGGGACCAAAAACATTCAGTACTTC. It translates to CASSLFGSGRAGTKNIQYF.

J is TRBJ1-1 and V is TRBV12-3 or TRBV12-4; weak D call: TRBD1 (6 bases). V shed 4 bases and J shed 5 bases, with 17 bases lying between them. The CDR3 runs 15 residues. The CDR3 bases are TGTGCCAGCAGTTCCGTCAGGGGAGGAGGAACTGAAGCTTTCTTT. This sequence encodes CASSSVRGGGTEAFF.

The chain carries TRBV7-9 and TRBJ2-3; the D call may be TRBD1 or TRBD2 (5 bases each). Per the germline V gene, CDR1 is SEHNR and CDR2 is FQNEAQ (reference sequence). V was cut by 3 bases and J by 4 bases, with 8 bases left in between. The CDR3 is made up of 13 amino acids. This CDR3 reads CASSFGGSDTQYF. The DNA of the CDR3 is TGTGCCAGCAGCTTTGGGGGTTCAGATACGCAGTATTTT.

The gene calls are TRBV3-1 and TRBJ2-5, with a weak D call TRBD2 (6 bases). V lost 3 bases and J lost 5, with 10 bases in between. The germline CDR1 and CDR2 sequences are LGHDT and YNNKEL (reference sequence). This CDR3 comprises 13 residues. CDR3 in amino acids: CASSQEGRETQYF. CDR3 in DNA: TGTGCCAGCAGCCAGGAGGGTCGGGAGACCCAGTACTTC.

This rearrangement joins TRBV27 to TRBJ2-1; the D call may be TRBD1 or TRBD2 (5 bases each). V shed 5 bases and J shed 6 bases, with 11 bases lying between them. Germline assignment: CDR1 MNHEY and CDR2 SMNVEV (reference sequence). The CDR3 spans 13 residues. The DNA of the CDR3 is TGTGCCAGCAGTCCCGGGACCTCCAATGAGCAGTTCTTC. Amino acid sequence: CASSPGTSNEQFF.

The chain uses TRBV11-2 and TRBJ2-1; D is unclear. The V and J ends lost 5 bases and 5 bases respectively, with 7 bases between them. This CDR3 region has 12 residues. Germline loops: CDR1 SGHAT, CDR2 FQNNGV. CDR3 sequence: CASSPAHNEQFF. Here the CDR3 DNA reads TGTGCCAGCAGCCCGGCACACAATGAGCAGTTCTTC.

This clonotype has just a few counts. At one boundary the junction diverges from the germline segment, which might be a read error. The chain carries TRBV13 and TRBJ2-1; D might be TRBD1 (6 bases). This CDR3 region has 14 residues. Per germline, CDR1 PRHDT and CDR2 FYEKMQ (reference sequence). The CDR3 bases are TGTGCCAGCAGCCTACAGGGCCCCTATAATGAGCAGTTCTTC. Translating gives CASSLQGPYNEQFF.

The chain couples TRBV5-1 to TRBJ2-7, with D hard to call. Deletions cut 7 bases from V and 6 bases from J, with 11 bases between. Germline CDR1 and CDR2: SGHRS and YFSETQ. This CDR3 has 11 amino acids. The CDR3 nucleotides read TGCGCCAGCGGCTCTGGGCGCGAGCAGTACTTC. Translating gives CASGSGREQYF. Variable domain in full (rest from reference TRBV5-1 and TRBJ2-7): KAGVTQTPRYLIKTRGQQVTLSCSPISGHRSVSWYQQTPGQGLQFLFEYFSETQRNKGNFPGRFSGRQFSNSRSEMNVSTLELGDSALYLCASGSGREQYFGPGTRLTVT.

This chain links TRBV20-1 with TRBJ2-1, with a weak D call TRBD2 (6 bases). Germline V gene data show CDR1 as DFQATT and CDR2 as SNEGSKA (reference sequence). The CDR3 runs 14 residues. Between the trimmed V and J ends, which lost 3 bases and 0 bases, there was a span of 9 bases. The CDR3 region has the DNA TGCAGTGCTAGGGGGCGGGACTCCTACAATGAGCAGTTCTTC. This sequence encodes CSARGRDSYNEQFF.

Comments on this clonotype: The conserved closing phenylalanine or tryptophan is absent in this CDR3, likely reflecting a read error. The chain joins TRBV10-3 to TRBJ2-1; 9 bases are shared with TRBD2. CDR1 and CDR2 from the germline V gene are ENHRY and SYGVKD. The CDR3 loop spans 19 amino acids. The V and J ends lost 7 bases and 6 bases, in that order; junction bases with no gene match: 22. CDR3 residues: CAIMVTGVAGDPVGNEQFV. CDR3 nucleotides: TGTGCCATCATGGTTACTGGGGTAGCGGGAGATCCGGTGGGCAATGAGCAGTTCGTC.

This clonotype has more than one count but fewer than ten. The V gene is TRBV7-3, the J gene TRBJ1-1, with a possible D match to TRBD1 (6 bases). This CDR3 spans 15 amino acids. CDR1 and CDR2 (germline): SGHTA, FQGTGA. The V and J ends lost 3 bases and 1 base respectively, with 12 bases between them. CDR3 amino acids: CASSLGGSWNTEAFF. CDR3 DNA sequence: TGTGCCAGCAGCTTGGGGGGCAGTTGGAACACTGAAGCTTTCTTT.

This clonotype was seen once. This chain uses TRBV4-1 with TRBJ1-1; D may be TRBD1 (6 bases). V lost 1 base to trimming and J lost 4 bases, with 13 bases between them. The germline gives CDR1 MGHRA, CDR2 YSYEKL. The CDR3 consists of 15 residues. CDR3 in amino acids: CASSQAGGRGTEAFF. For the CDR3, the DNA is TGCGCCAGCAGCCAAGCTGGGGGGCGCGGCACTGAAGCTTTCTTT.

The rearrangement uses TRBV12-3 or TRBV12-4 and TRBJ1-5, with D possibly matching TRBD1 (6 bases). The CDR3 length is 13 residues. V was clipped by 7 bases and J by 7 bases, with 14 bases between them. The chain's CDR3 is CASKVGGGQPQHF. The CDR3 DNA follows: TGTGCCAGCAAAGTTGGGGGCGGCCAGCCCCAGCATTTT.